This T cell receptor (beta chain) was sequenced for a study of early stage breast cancer tumors. Study as a whole: Invasive lobular carcinomas made up about 30% of the 12 ER+/PR+/HER2- tumors.

Overall study findings and caveats: Tumors had roughly 2.6-fold higher T cell density than normal breast. Enriched TCRB sequences shared across patients were mostly commonly generated sequences. In most of the 16 patients, blood comparison separated tumor from normal breast.

TCRdb keeps only in-frame clones here, not all; method: immunoSEQ multiplex PCR. The data show over 15,000 clones, with about 86% seen just once and over 1.5% held by the top ten. Notes on this clone: What it binds is unknown.

Germline CDR1 is MNHNS and CDR2 is SASEGT. The CDR3 sequence is 14 residues long. V shed 8 bases and J 4 bases; nucleotides not matched to a gene: 11. Sequencing input: blood. This TCR was sampled from a person aged 65 to 85 with breast cancer. The V gene is TRBV6-1, the J gene TRBJ2-7; TRBD1 matches 7 bases. CDR3 bases: TGTGCCAGCCGTGGAGCAGGGGGATTTTACGAGCAGTACTTC. This gives the protein CASRGAGGFYEQYF.